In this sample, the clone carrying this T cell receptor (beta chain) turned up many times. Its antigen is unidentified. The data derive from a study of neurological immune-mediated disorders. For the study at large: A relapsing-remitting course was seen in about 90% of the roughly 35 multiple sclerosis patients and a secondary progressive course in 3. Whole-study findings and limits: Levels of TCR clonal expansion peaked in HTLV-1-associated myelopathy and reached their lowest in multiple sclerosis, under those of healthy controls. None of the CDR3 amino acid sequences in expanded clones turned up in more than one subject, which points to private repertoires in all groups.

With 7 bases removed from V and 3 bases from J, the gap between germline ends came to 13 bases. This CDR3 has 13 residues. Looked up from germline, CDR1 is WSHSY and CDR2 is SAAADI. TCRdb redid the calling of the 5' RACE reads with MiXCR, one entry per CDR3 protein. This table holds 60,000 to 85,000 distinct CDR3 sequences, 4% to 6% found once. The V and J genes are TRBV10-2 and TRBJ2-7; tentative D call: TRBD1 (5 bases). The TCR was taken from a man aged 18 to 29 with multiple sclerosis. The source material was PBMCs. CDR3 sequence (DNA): TGCGCCAGCACCCCCGGTAGGGGCTACGAGCAGTACTTC. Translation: CASTPGRGYEQYF.